Following are 9 T cell receptor beta chains from one sample sequenced in a study of blood T cell repertoires in COVID-19. Libraries were prepared by immunoSEQ multiplex PCR; TCRdb keeps only in-frame clonotypes and omits some of them. The sample has almost 300,000 clones, around 90% seen once. Input material: peripheral blood. The receptors were gathered from a man aged 65-85 years with acute or convalescent COVID-19.

The J gene is TRBJ1-2, the V gene TRBV6-5; tentative D call: TRBD1 (5 bases). The germline gives CDR1 MNHEY, CDR2 SVGAGI. Trimming stripped 8 bases from V and 4 bases from J, with 17 bases between. The CDR3 extends over 14 amino acids. CDR3 DNA: TGTGCCAGCCACACGTCAAGGGGTGGCTATGGCTACACCTTC. This gives the protein CASHTSRGGYGYTF.

The chain has TRBV27 and TRBJ1-2, with D tentatively TRBD1 (5 bases). The CDR3 runs to 12 residues. Trimming cost V 8 bases and J 7 bases, with 14 bases left between them. Per germline, CDR1 MNHEY and CDR2 SMNVEV (reference sequence). CDR3 sequence reads: CASGFDGGGYTF. The CDR3 DNA reads TGTGCCAGCGGCTTCGACGGGGGTGGCTACACCTTC.

V is TRBV7-2 and J is TRBJ1-5; weak D call: TRBD1 (5 bases). The CDR3 contains 12 residues. The V and J ends lost 0 bases and 9 bases respectively, with 6 bases between them. CDR1 and CDR2 from the germline V gene are SGHTA and FQGNSA. In DNA, the CDR3 is TGTGCCAGCAGCTTAGCGGGGGGGCCCCAGCATTTT. This sequence encodes CASSLAGGPQHF.

The rearrangement links TRBV12-3 or TRBV12-4 to TRBJ1-2; TRBD1 is a possible D gene (5 bases). The CDR3 is made up of 13 amino acids. Trimming left V 5 bases short and J 4 bases short, with 11 bases between. CDR3 nucleotides: TGTGCCAGCAGTGCGACAGTCGGCTATGGCTACACCTTC. Translating it yields CASSATVGYGYTF.

Turning to this clone: Other DNA sequences of this sample code for an identical CDR3. The genes are TRBV6-2 or TRBV6-3 and TRBJ1-5; 7 bases are shared with TRBD1. Germline V CDR1 and CDR2: MNHEY, SVGEGT. The CDR3 spans 14 residues. V was clipped by 2 bases and J by 5 bases; unmatched bases: 3. CDR3 protein: CASSYPQGHQPQHF. The DNA for the CDR3 is TGTGCCAGCAGTTACCCACAGGGGCATCAGCCCCAGCATTTT.

The V gene is TRBV19, the J gene TRBJ1-5, with D perhaps matching TRBD1 (6 bases). The CDR3 consists of 15 residues. CDR1 LNHDA and CDR2 SQIVND come from the germline V gene (reference sequence). Trimming left V 6 bases short and J 0 bases short, with 12 bases between. The CDR3 nucleotides read TGTGCCAGTAGGGGGGCCACAGCTAGCAATCAGCCCCAGCATTTT. Translation: CASRGATASNQPQHF.

The V gene is TRBV4-2, the J gene TRBJ2-3, with D perhaps matching TRBD2 (6 bases). CDR3 length equals 15 residues. Germline V gene sequence: CDR1 LGHNA, CDR2 YNFKEQ. V lost 5 bases to trimming and J lost 4 bases, with 16 bases between them. The CDR3 region is CASSEGAGRADTQYF. The CDR3 region has the DNA TGTGCCAGCAGCGAAGGGGCGGGGCGTGCAGATACGCAGTATTTT.

The chain joins TRBV7-9 to TRBJ1-6; TRBD1 aligns across 10 bases. The CDR3 length is 15 residues. V lost 5 bases, J lost 9 bases, and 7 bases stayed unmatched. Germline V gene lookup returns CDR1 SEHNR and CDR2 FQNEAQ (reference sequence). The CDR3 spells CASSETGGWGSPLHF. CDR3 in DNA: TGTGCCAGCAGCGAGACAGGGGGCTGGGGTTCACCCCTCCACTTT.

The chain joins TRBV6-5 to TRBJ2-2, with D perhaps matching TRBD1 (5 bases). Germline V gives CDR1 MNHEY, CDR2 SVGAGI. V was trimmed by 2 bases and J by 6 bases, leaving 16 bases between them. The CDR3 has 16 residues. CDR3 in amino acids: CASSYTPRVVSGELFF. CDR3 coding DNA: TGTGCCAGCAGTTACACCCCCAGGGTAGTATCCGGGGAGCTGTTTTTT.